Each of the 8 T cell receptor beta chains below was sequenced from the same sample in a study of a mutant IDH1 vaccine in newly diagnosed glioma. No antigen has been identified for these receptors. Time point denoted: week 11, during vaccination. Alongside topical imiquimod, each dose of vaccine comprised 300 ug of mutant IDH1 20-mer peptide. Only in-frame clones appear in the TCRdb table, and some are missing; sequencing was by immunoSEQ multiplex PCR. This sample has under 150,000 clones, with around 90% found just once. Specimen: PBMCs, collected from a glioma patient whose treatment included an IDH1 peptide vaccine. The receptors were sampled from a woman between 45 and 65 years old with glioma.

This clone was recorded a few times. The chain uses TRBV29-1 and TRBJ1-1; D gene ambiguous. The CDR3 consists of 12 residues. Germline CDR1 and CDR2: SQVTM and ANQGSEA. V lost 7 bases and J 1 base, leaving 10 bases between the germline ends. CDR3 DNA: TGCAGCGGTGGGTCGGGGAACACTGAAGCTTTCTTT. Translating gives CSGGSGNTEAFF.

This clone was recorded once. CDR3 nucleotide sequence: TGTGCCAGCAGCGTAGGACACGCGGCCACCGGGGAGCTGTTTTTT. Translated: CASSVGHAATGELFF. The rearrangement links TRBV9 to TRBJ2-2; D remains ambiguous. CDR3 length equals 15 residues. Germline V gene sequence: CDR1 SGDLS, CDR2 YYNGEE. V lost 0 bases and J 4 bases, leaving 10 bases between the germline ends.

Note on this clone: Germline is not matched at one junction end, which may reflect a read error. The chain links TRBV7-7 to TRBJ2-3; D unresolved. CDR1 is SSHAT, CDR2 FNYEAQ, per germline (reference sequence). CDR3 length: 14 residues. CDR3 amino acids: CASSLSDFTDTQYF. The CDR3 DNA sequence: TGTGCTAGCAGCTTATCAGACTTCACAGATACGCAGTATTTT.

V is TRBV28 and J is TRBJ1-5, with D possibly TRBD1 on 6 matching bases. Germline V CDR1 and CDR2: MDHEN, SYDVKM. The CDR3 runs to 14 residues. With 7 bases removed from V and 6 bases from J, the gap between germline ends came to 16 bases. CDR3 loop: CASTAGGRVQPQHF. DNA for the CDR3: TGTGCCAGCACCGCGGGGGGGCGGGTTCAGCCCCAGCATTTT.

The genes are TRBV28 and TRBJ1-5; TRBD1 matches 8 bases. CDR3 length: 17 residues. The germline gives CDR1 MDHEN, CDR2 SYDVKM. V lost 6 bases and J lost 3; bases outside the gene matches: 13. CDR3 DNA sequence: TGTGCCAGCAGACCATCTTATGTGACAGGGGTCAATCAGCCCCAGCATTTT. This codes for CASRPSYVTGVNQPQHF.

This clone occurred once. The J gene is TRBJ2-5, the V gene TRBV5-1, with 10 bases aligning to TRBD1. The CDR3 consists of 16 residues. V was pared by 0 bases and J by 5 bases, with 7 bases of the junction left unmatched. Per the germline V gene, CDR1 is SGHRS and CDR2 is YFSETQ. The CDR3, as DNA: TGCGCCAGCAGCTTGGCCAGACAGGGGGCGAGCGAGACCCAGTACTTC. It encodes CASSLARQGASETQYF.

The chain joins TRBV4-1 to TRBJ2-3, with D maybe TRBD1 (5 bases). The CDR3 extends over 16 amino acids. Germline-derived CDR1 and CDR2 are MGHRA and YSYEKL. V lost 2 bases to trimming and J lost 4 bases, with 16 bases between them. The CDR3 DNA sequence: TGCGCCAGCAGCCAAAGTGGCAGGGCAGGAGCAGATACGCAGTATTTT. It specifies CASSQSGRAGADTQYF.

This chain uses TRBV4-1 with TRBJ1-1, with 10 bases lining up with TRBD1. This CDR3 has 15 amino acids. Germline lookup yields CDR1 MGHRA and CDR2 YSYEKL. V trimming: 3 bases; J trimming: 3 bases; junction bases outside the gene matches: 4. The CDR3 DNA follows: TGCGCCAGCAGCCATCCCGGGACAGGGGACACTGAAGCTTTCTTT. Amino acids: CASSHPGTGDTEAFF.